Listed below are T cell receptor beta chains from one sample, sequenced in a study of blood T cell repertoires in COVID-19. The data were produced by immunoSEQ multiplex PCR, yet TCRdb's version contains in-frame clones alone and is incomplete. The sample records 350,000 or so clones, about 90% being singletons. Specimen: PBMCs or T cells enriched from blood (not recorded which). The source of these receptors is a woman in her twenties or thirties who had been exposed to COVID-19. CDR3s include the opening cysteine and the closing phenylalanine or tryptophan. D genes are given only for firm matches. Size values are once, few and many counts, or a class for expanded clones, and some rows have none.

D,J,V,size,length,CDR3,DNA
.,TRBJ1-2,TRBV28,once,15,CASSYPQTSWDGYTF,TGTGCCAGCAGTTACCCACAGACATCCTGGGATGGCTACACCTTC
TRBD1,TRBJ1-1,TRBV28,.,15,CASRRTGETNTEAFF,TGTGCCAGCAGGCGGACAGGGGAAACTAACACTGAAGCTTTCTTT
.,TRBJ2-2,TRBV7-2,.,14,CASSWGVSTGELFF,TGTGCCAGCAGCTGGGGAGTGTCCACCGGGGAGCTGTTTTTT
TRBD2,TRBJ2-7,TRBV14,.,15,CASSYGTSSYYEQYF,TGTGCCAGCAGCTACGGGACTAGCAGCTACTACGAGCAGTACTTC
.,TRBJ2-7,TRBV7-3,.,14,CASSLEPLTQEQYF,TGTGCCAGCAGCTTAGAACCACTAACGCAGGAGCAGTACTTC
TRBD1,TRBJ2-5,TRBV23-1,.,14,CASSQRQGQETQYF,TGCGCCAGCAGTCAACGACAGGGACAAGAGACCCAGTACTTC
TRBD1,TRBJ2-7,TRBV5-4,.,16,CASSRLPGQDAYEQYF,TGTGCCAGCAGCCGGCTCCCGGGACAGGACGCCTACGAGCAGTACTTC
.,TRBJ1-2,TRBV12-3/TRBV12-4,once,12,CASSRQTYGYTF,TGTGCCAGCAGCCGACAGACTTATGGCTACACCTTC
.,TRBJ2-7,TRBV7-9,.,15,CASSTELRVVYEQYF,TGTGCCAGCAGCACCGAGTTGAGGGTTGTCTACGAGCAGTACTTC
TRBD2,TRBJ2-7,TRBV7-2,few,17,CASSLGNVAGIDYEQYF,TGTGCCAGCAGCTTAGGTAATGTAGCGGGAATCGACTACGAGCAGTACTTC
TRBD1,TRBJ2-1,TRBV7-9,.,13,CASKQQGINEQFF,TGTGCCAGCAAGCAACAGGGGATCAATGAGCAGTTCTTC
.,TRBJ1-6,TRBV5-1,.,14,CASSLTTLPSPLHF,TGCGCCAGCAGCTTGACAACCCTCCCCTCACCCCTCCACTTT
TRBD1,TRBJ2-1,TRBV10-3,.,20,CAISESGPGTGQGHTNEQFF,TGTGCCATCAGTGAGTCGGGACCGGGTACGGGACAGGGCCATACGAATGAGCAGTTCTTC
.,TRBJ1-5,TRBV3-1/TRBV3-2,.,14,CASSLRVVNQPQHF,TGTGCCAGCAGCCTCAGGGTTGTAAACCAGCCCCAGCATTTT
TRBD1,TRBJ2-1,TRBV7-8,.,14,CASAGTGGYNEQFF,TGTGCCAGCGCCGGGACAGGGGGCTACAATGAGCAGTTCTTC
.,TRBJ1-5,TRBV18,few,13,CASSTSNNQPQHF,TGTGCCAGCTCAACTTCAAACAATCAGCCCCAGCATTTT
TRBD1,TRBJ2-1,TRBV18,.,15,CASSPPGQGGNEQFF,TGTGCCAGCTCACCACCGGGACAGGGTGGCAATGAGCAGTTCTTC
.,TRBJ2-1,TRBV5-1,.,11,CASLERGEQFF,TGCGCCAGCCTGGAGAGGGGGGAGCAGTTCTTC
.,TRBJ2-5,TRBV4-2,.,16,CASSQDPGEHQETQYF,TGTGCCAGCAGCCAAGATCCAGGGGAACACCAAGAGACCCAGTACTTC
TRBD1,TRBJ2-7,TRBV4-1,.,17,CASSQDQGTGNAYEQYF,TGCGCCAGCAGCCAAGATCAAGGGACAGGGAACGCCTACGAGCAGTACTTC
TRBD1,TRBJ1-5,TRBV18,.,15,CASSPGGQANQPQHF,TGTGCCAGCTCACCTGGAGGACAGGCCAATCAGCCCCAGCATTTT
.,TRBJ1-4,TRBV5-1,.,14,CASSLSGWDEKLFF,TGCGCCAGCAGCTTGAGCGGGTGGGATGAAAAACTGTTTTTT
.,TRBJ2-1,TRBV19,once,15,CASSLQGGLVNEQFF,TGTGCCAGTAGCCTACAGGGTGGGCTCGTCAATGAGCAGTTCTTC
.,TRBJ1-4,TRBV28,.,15,CASSHRSSPGMKLFF,TGTGCCAGCAGCCACCGATCCAGCCCAGGAATGAAACTGTTTTTT
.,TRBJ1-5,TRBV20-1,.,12,CSASGPDQPQHF,TGCAGTGCTAGTGGTCCTGATCAGCCCCAGCATTTT
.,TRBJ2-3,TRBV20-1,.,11,CSASFSDTQYF,TGCAGTGCTAGTTTCTCAGATACGCAGTATTTT
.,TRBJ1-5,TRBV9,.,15,CASSVGSYGNQPQHF,TGTGCCAGCAGCGTAGGCAGTTATGGCAATCAGCCCCAGCATTTT
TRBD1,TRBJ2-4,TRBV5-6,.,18,CASSGRQGAIYTKNIQYF,TGTGCCAGCAGCGGGAGACAGGGGGCGATTTATACCAAAAACATTCAGTACTTC
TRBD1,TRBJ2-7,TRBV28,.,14,CASSLPIGTDLQYF,TGTGCCAGCAGTTTACCCATCGGGACAGATCTACAGTACTTC
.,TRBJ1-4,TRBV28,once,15,CASSLVGRGNEKLFF,TGTGCCAGCAGTTTAGTGGGCCGCGGGAATGAAAAACTGTTTTTT
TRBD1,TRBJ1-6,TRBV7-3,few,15,CASSLDRGPNSPLHF,TGTGCCAGCAGCTTGGACAGGGGCCCGAATTCACCCCTCCACTTT
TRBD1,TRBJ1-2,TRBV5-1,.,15,CASSPLDRVWDGYTF,TGCGCCAGCAGCCCGCTGGACAGGGTATGGGATGGCTACACCTTC
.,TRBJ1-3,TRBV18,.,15,CASSTTRDSGNTIYF,TGTGCCAGCTCAACTACCCGGGACTCTGGAAACACCATATATTTT
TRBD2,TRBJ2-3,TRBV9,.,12,CASGGTIDTQYF,TGTGCCAGCGGGGGGACTATTGATACGCAGTATTTT
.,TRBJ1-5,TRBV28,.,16,CASITEAVGGNQPQHF,TGTGCCAGCATCACCGAAGCAGTGGGGGGAAATCAGCCCCAGCATTTT